One and the same sample provided the 26 T cell receptor beta chains below, sequenced in a study of control samples from healthy donors and cancer patients (dated by TCRdb to the early 2020s). Libraries were made using the immunoSEQ multiplex PCR assay. In TCRdb, the immuneACCESS table is reduced to in-frame sequences with V and J assigned. These tables do not hold every clone; where another copy was compared, an unresolved V gene accounts for under half, and the others remain unexplained. For this sample there are about 130,000 clones; around 90% appear just once. The ten largest clones represent 2% to 2.5% of the sample. The sample consisted of blood. These receptors came from a man between 18 and 29 years old in good health.

This clone has just one count. The chain employs TRBV27 and TRBJ1-6, with 7 bases matching TRBD1. V gave up 6 bases and J gave up 9 bases; unmatched junction bases: 11. Germline assignment: CDR1 MNHEY and CDR2 SMNVEV (reference sequence). CDR3 length: 15 residues. CDR3 in DNA: TGTGCCAGCAGCACCGACAGGGTTTCGTCTTCACCCCTCCACTTT. This gives the protein CASSTDRVSSSPLHF.

The rearrangement links TRBV18 to TRBJ1-3; perhaps TRBD1 as D (6 bases). CDR3 length equals 14 residues. Germline CDR1 KGHSH, CDR2 LQKENI. The V gene lost 6 bases and the J gene lost 4 bases, with 13 bases spanning the gap. The CDR3, as DNA: TGTGCCAGCTCTCTACAGGGCACAGGAAACACCATATATTTT. This codes for CASSLQGTGNTIYF.

The chain joins TRBV6-5 to TRBJ1-5; 9 bases line up with TRBD1. J was trimmed by 9 bases and V by 6 bases; bases with no gene match: 9. The CDR3 is 14 residues long. Germline V gives CDR1 MNHEY, CDR2 SVGAGI. The CDR3 sequence is CASRADRGVGPQHF. As DNA, the CDR3 is TGTGCCAGCAGGGCCGACAGGGGGGTGGGGCCCCAGCATTTT.

The chain is built from TRBV3-1 (or the pseudogene TRBV3-2) and TRBJ2-2; D gene ambiguous. Germline V gives CDR1 LGHDT, CDR2 YNNKEL (reference sequence). V lost 4 bases, J lost 5 bases, and 5 bases lay in between. The CDR3 has 12 residues. CDR3 sequence reads: CASSLITGELFF. The CDR3 DNA sequence: TGTGCCAGCAGCCTCATTACCGGGGAGCTGTTTTTT.

J is TRBJ2-3 and V is TRBV5-1, with 9 bases identical to TRBD2. Germline CDR1 SGHRS, CDR2 YFSETQ. This CDR3 has 16 residues. Germline trimming cut 2 bases from V and 1 base from J; bases unmatched to any gene: 5. CDR3 DNA: TGCGCCAGCAGCTTCGGGACTAGCTTTGGCACAGATACGCAGTATTTT. Encoded protein: CASSFGTSFGTDTQYF.

This chain joins TRBV12-3 or TRBV12-4 and TRBJ2-1, with 8 bases that match TRBD2. The CDR3 sequence is 13 residues long. The V segment lost 1 base and the J segment 13 bases; nucleotides outside the gene matches: 6. In DNA, the CDR3 is TGTGCCAGCAGTTTAGATGGGGGACTAGAACAGTTCTTC. This translates into CASSLDGGLEQFF.

The chain employs TRBV7-8 and TRBJ1-5; D is unclear. Germline V CDR1 and CDR2: SGHVS, FQNEAQ. V was shortened by 1 base and J by 0 bases, with 7 bases between the two germline ends. This CDR3 has 15 residues. CDR3 amino acids: CASSLVVYSNQPQHF. CDR3 nucleotides: TGTGCCAGCAGCTTAGTTGTGTATAGCAATCAGCCCCAGCATTTT.

The chain employs TRBV6-6 and TRBJ1-5, with D possibly being TRBD1 (5 bases). This CDR3 has 14 amino acids. V lost 8 bases to trimming and J lost 9 bases, with 20 bases between them. Per the germline V gene, CDR1 is MNHNY and CDR2 is SVGAGI (reference sequence). The CDR3 loop reads CASGAWEGRWPQHF. DNA for the CDR3: TGTGCCAGCGGGGCCTGGGAGGGGAGGTGGCCCCAGCATTTT.

This chain joins TRBV20-1 and TRBJ2-5; 7 bases match TRBD2. Germline assignment: CDR1 DFQATT and CDR2 SNEGSKA (reference sequence). The CDR3 has 13 amino acids. V was pared by 3 bases and J by 4 bases, with 5 bases of the junction left unmatched. In DNA form, the CDR3 reads TGCAGTGCTAGTCCGTTAGCGGGAGAGACCCAGTACTTC. This codes for CSASPLAGETQYF.

The chain joins TRBV11-3 to TRBJ2-3; TRBD2 matches at 9 bases. Germline CDR1 and CDR2: SGHNT and YENEEA. The junction had 12 bases not matched to a gene; V was cut back by 5 bases and J by 3 bases. CDR3 length equals 17 residues. The chain's CDR3 is CASSLNLAGEGTDTQYF. The CDR3 DNA is TGTGCCAGCAGCCTTAACTTAGCGGGAGAAGGAACAGATACGCAGTATTTT.

The V gene is TRBV7-6, the J gene TRBJ2-4; 10 bases are shared with TRBD1. V was clipped by 5 bases and J by 3 bases; unmatched bases: 7. CDR3 length: 16 amino acids. The germline gives CDR1 SGHVS, CDR2 FNYEAQ. The CDR3 sequence: CASSTRDRGYKNIQYF. DNA for the CDR3: TGTGCCAGCAGCACACGGGACAGGGGTTACAAAAACATTCAGTACTTC.

The chain combines TRBV9 with TRBJ1-2, with D possibly TRBD1 on 5 matching bases. The CDR3 totals 12 residues. Germline assignment: CDR1 SGDLS and CDR2 YYNGEE. Trimming shortened V by 2 bases and J by 8 bases, and 10 bases separated the two germline ends. CDR3 nucleotides: TGTGCCAGCAGCGTTTCAGGGCTGGGCTACACCTTC. Amino acid sequence: CASSVSGLGYTF.

This chain uses TRBV4-1 with TRBJ1-2, with a tentative D call TRBD1 (5 bases). From germline, CDR1 is MGHRA and CDR2 YSYEKL. V was pared by 6 bases and J by 6 bases, with 14 bases between. The CDR3 length is 13 residues. Here the CDR3 DNA reads TGCGCCAGCAGTAGATTGGGGGTAGATGGCTACACCTTC. Its protein product is CASSRLGVDGYTF.

V gene TRBV5-6 combines with J gene TRBJ2-7; 7 bases agree with TRBD2. Germline loops: CDR1 SGHDT, CDR2 YYEEEE. V lost 1 base, J lost 4 bases, and 11 bases stayed unmatched. CDR3 length equals 16 residues. Here the CDR3 reads CASSLTLSGMKYEQYV. The CDR3 DNA follows: TGTGCCAGCAGCTTGACGTTGAGCGGGATGAAATACGAGCAGTACGTC.

This clone occurred once. The chain uses TRBV28 and TRBJ2-3; TRBD2 matches at 12 bases. The CDR3 consists of 18 residues. Germline-derived CDR1 and CDR2 are MDHEN and SYDVKM. J was trimmed by 6 bases and V by 3 bases; bases with no gene match: 13. The CDR3 coding sequence is TGTGCCAGCAGTTTTGAACTAGCGGGAGGCAAAGGGGGGGATACGCAGTATTTT. This gives the protein CASSFELAGGKGGDTQYF.

This chain joins TRBV12-3 or TRBV12-4 and TRBJ1-4, with a tentative D call TRBD1 (5 bases). The CDR3 covers 13 residues. Trimming removed 3 bases at V and 7 bases at J, with 9 bases between. In nucleotides, the CDR3 is TGTGCCAGCAGTTTTTTAGGGGTTGAAAAACTGTTTTTT. It encodes CASSFLGVEKLFF.

This sequence joins TRBV14 and TRBJ1-1, with TRBD1 identical over 7 bases. With 3 bases clipped from V and 3 bases from J, the junction kept 1 base outside the gene matches. Germline V gives CDR1 SGHDN, CDR2 FVKESK. The CDR3 sequence is 13 residues long. In nucleotides, the CDR3 is TGTGCCAGCAGCCAGGGACAGCACACTGAAGCTTTCTTT. It translates to CASSQGQHTEAFF.

This clone was recorded once. The chain carries TRBV6-5 and TRBJ2-1; a possible D gene is TRBD2 (6 bases). The V gene lost 1 base and the J gene lost 4 bases, with 14 bases spanning the gap. CDR1 is MNHEY, CDR2 SVGAGI, per germline. The CDR3 length is 16 residues. This CDR3 reads CASSYFGGVGYNEQFF. The CDR3 bases are TGTGCCAGCAGTTACTTCGGGGGAGTGGGATACAATGAGCAGTTCTTC.

This chain links TRBV4-1 with TRBJ1-2, with 8 bases identical to TRBD1. V was pared by 3 bases and J by 4 bases, with 4 bases of the junction left unmatched. The CDR3 totals 14 residues. The germline CDR1 and CDR2 sequences are MGHRA and YSYEKL. CDR3: CASSHLTGAYGYTF. DNA for the CDR3: TGCGCCAGCAGCCACTTGACAGGGGCCTATGGCTACACCTTC.

V usage is TRBV27 and J usage is TRBJ1-1, with no clear D. CDR1 and CDR2 (germline): MNHEY, SMNVEV (reference sequence). This CDR3 has 13 amino acids. V lost 0 bases and J 3 bases, leaving 5 bases between the germline ends. CDR3 nucleotide sequence: TGTGCCAGCAGTTTATCCTCGTACACTGAAGCTTTCTTT. It translates to CASSLSSYTEAFF.

This clone was seen a single time. The chain combines TRBV18 with TRBJ2-1, with D maybe TRBD2 (6 bases). V was pared by 3 bases and J by 7 bases, with 22 bases between. The CDR3 has 17 residues. Germline CDR1 is KGHSH and CDR2 is LQKENI. This CDR3 is CASSPSHATLSGNEQFF. In nucleotides, the CDR3 is TGTGCCAGCTCACCGTCCCACGCTACCCTGAGCGGGAATGAGCAGTTCTTC.

The V gene is TRBV6-6, the J gene TRBJ2-1, with TRBD2 matching 8 bases. The V gene's germline CDR1 is MNHNY and CDR2 SVGAGI (reference sequence). The CDR3 covers 17 residues. V lost 5 bases and J lost 4; bases outside the gene matches: 13. The CDR3 coding sequence is TGTGCCAGCAGTCCCACGCCGGGACTAGGATTTTACAATGAGCAGTTCTTC. Translating gives CASSPTPGLGFYNEQFF.

CDR3 loop: CASSRRTGGDTEAFF. The CDR3 bases are TGTGCCAGCAGCCGTAGGACAGGGGGGGACACTGAAGCTTTCTTT. The J gene is TRBJ1-1, the V gene TRBV7-9; TRBD1 matches at 10 bases. The CDR3 spans 15 residues. The V gene end was trimmed by 5 bases and the J gene end by 3 bases; junction bases not matched to a gene: 6. Looked up from germline, CDR1 is SEHNR and CDR2 is FQNEAQ (reference sequence). Supplemented by reference TRBV7-9 and TRBJ1-1, the full variable domain reads DTGVSQNPRHKITKRGQNVTFRCDPISEHNRLYWYRQTLGQGPEFLTYFQNEAQLEKSRLLSDRFSAERPKGSFSTLEIQRTEQGDSAMYLCASSRRTGGDTEAFFGQGTRLTVV.

The rearrangement links TRBV5-8 to TRBJ2-4; 7 bases agree with TRBD2. Looked up from germline, CDR1 is SGHTS and CDR2 is YDEGEE. The CDR3 contains 16 residues. The V and J ends lost 6 bases and 0 bases, in that order; junction bases with no gene match: 9. The CDR3 region has the DNA TGTGCCAGCACTCGGGAAAGCGGGGTAGCCAAAAACATTCAGTACTTC. It specifies CASTRESGVAKNIQYF.

The chain links TRBV15 to TRBJ2-6; D may be TRBD1 (8 bases). The CDR3 is 18 amino acids. In germline, CDR1 is LNHNV, CDR2 YYDKDF (reference sequence). Trimming removed 2 bases at V and 0 bases at J, with 14 bases between. This chain's CDR3 is CATSRPTGGGSGANVLTF. DNA for the CDR3: TGTGCCACCAGCAGACCAACAGGGGGGGGCTCTGGGGCCAACGTCCTGACTTTC. Full variable domain (outside the CDR3, taken from reference TRBV15 and TRBJ2-6): DAMVIQNPRYQVTQFGKPVTLSCSQTLNHNVMYWYQQKSSQAPKLLFHYYDKDFNNEADTPDNFQSRRPNTSFCFLDIRSPGLGDTAMYLCATSRPTGGGSGANVLTFGAGSRLTVL.

This clone was counted once. The rearrangement links TRBV30 to TRBJ1-1; D gene unclear. CDR1 and CDR2 from the germline V gene are GTSNPN and SVGIG (reference sequence). This CDR3 is built from 12 residues. V shed 3 bases and J shed 6 bases, with 11 bases lying between them. CDR3 residues: CAWRRGGSEAFF. CDR3 nucleotides: TGTGCCTGGAGACGGGGTGGATCTGAAGCTTTCTTT.